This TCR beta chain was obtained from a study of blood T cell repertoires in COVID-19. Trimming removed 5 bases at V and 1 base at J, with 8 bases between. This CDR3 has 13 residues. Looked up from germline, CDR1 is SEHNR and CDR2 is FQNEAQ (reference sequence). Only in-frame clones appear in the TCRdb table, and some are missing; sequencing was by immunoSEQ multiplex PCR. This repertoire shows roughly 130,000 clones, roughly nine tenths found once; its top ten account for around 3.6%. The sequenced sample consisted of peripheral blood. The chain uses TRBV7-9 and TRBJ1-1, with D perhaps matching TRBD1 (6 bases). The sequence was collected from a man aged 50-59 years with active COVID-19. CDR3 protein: CASSQQGNTEAFF. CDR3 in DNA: TGTGCCAGCAGCCAACAGGGGAACACTGAAGCTTTCTTT.